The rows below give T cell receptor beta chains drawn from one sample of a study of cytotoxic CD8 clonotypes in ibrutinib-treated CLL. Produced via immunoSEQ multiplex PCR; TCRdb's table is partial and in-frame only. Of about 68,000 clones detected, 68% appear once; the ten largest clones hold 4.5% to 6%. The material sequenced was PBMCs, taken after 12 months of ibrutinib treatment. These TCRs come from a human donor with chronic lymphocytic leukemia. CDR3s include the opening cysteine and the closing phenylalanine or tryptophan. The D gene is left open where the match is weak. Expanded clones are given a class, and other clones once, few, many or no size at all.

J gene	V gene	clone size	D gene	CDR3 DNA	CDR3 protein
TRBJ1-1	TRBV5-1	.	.	TGCGCCAGCAGCTTGTCCGTAGGGGCGCGGGTCACTGAAGCTTTCTTT	CASSLSVGARVTEAFF
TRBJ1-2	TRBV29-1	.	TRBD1	TGCAGCGTTGGACAGGGAAACTATGGCTACACCTTC	CSVGQGNYGYTF
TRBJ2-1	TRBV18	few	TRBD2	TGTGCCAGCTCACCAATGGGACTAGCGGTCGGGGATGAGCAGTTCTTC	CASSPMGLAVGDEQFF
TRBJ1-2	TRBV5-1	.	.	TGCGCCAGCAGCACAAGACAGACGAACTATGGCTACACCTTC	CASSTRQTNYGYTF
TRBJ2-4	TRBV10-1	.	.	TGCGCCAGCAGTGAGACGTTAGCCAAAAACATTCAGTACTTC	CASSETLAKNIQYF
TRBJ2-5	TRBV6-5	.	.	TGTGCCAGCAGTCCAGAGGGCCCACAAGAGACCCAGTACTTC	CASSPEGPQETQYF
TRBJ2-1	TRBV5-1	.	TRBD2	TGCGCCAGCAGCTCCTCTCGGCGGGGGGTATCCTACAATGAGCAGTTCTTC	CASSSSRRGVSYNEQFF
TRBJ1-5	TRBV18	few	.	TGTGCCAGCTCACCACCGACAGCCCACGGTCTGCCCCAGCATTTT	CASSPPTAHGLPQHF
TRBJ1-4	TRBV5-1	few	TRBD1	TGCGCCAGCAGCAAGACAGGGCCCCGCGGAAAACTGTTTTTT	CASSKTGPRGKLFF
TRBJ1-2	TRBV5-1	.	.	TGCGCCAGCAGCCCGGAGACCGCTAACTATGGCTACACCTTC	CASSPETANYGYTF
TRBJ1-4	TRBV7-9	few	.	TGTGCCAGCAGCTTGACGGTAGGGGAAGAAAAACTGTTTTTT	CASSLTVGEEKLFF
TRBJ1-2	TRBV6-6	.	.	TGTGCCAGCAGGACGCCAAGGGAGTACTATGGCTACACCTTC	CASRTPREYYGYTF
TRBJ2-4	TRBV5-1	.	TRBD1	TGCGCCAGCAGCGGTATCGGGACAGAAAACATTCAGTACTTC	CASSGIGTENIQYF
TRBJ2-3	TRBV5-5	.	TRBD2	TGTGCCAGCAGCTCCCGGAGCGGGGGAACAACAGATACGCAGTATTTT	CASSSRSGGTTDTQYF
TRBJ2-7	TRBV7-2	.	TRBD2	TGTGCCAGCAGCTTGGGGACTAGCGGGGGTTTATACGAGCAGTACTTC	CASSLGTSGGLYEQYF
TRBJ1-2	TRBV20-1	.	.	TGCAGTCCGGTATGGGGAGAAGGCTACACCTTC	CSPVWGEGYTF
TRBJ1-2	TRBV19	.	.	TGTGCCAGTAGACCCGTGCCAGGAAACTATGGCTACACCTTC	CASRPVPGNYGYTF
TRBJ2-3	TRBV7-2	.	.	TGTGCCAGCAGCCAGGGTGGGGGGGCTGATACGCAGTATTTT	CASSQGGGADTQYF
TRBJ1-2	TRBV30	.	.	TGTGCCTGGAGTGTACTACGCATACGGACCGCCTATGGCTACACCTTC	CAWSVLRIRTAYGYTF
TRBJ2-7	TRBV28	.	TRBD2	TGTGCCAGCACGGGGGGGGAGTCCGCCGAGCAGTACTTC	CASTGGESAEQYF
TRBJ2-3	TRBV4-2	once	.	TGTGCCAGCGGCCTCGGGCGGGGAGGCGGCACAGATACGCAGTATTTT	CASGLGRGGGTDTQYF
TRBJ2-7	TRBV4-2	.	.	TGTGCCAGCAGCCAAGATGAACATGTTGATTACGAGCAGTACTTC	CASSQDEHVDYEQYF
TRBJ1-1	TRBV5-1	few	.	TGCGCCAGCAGCTCACTCGGGGGCCACACTGAAGCTTTCTTT	CASSSLGGHTEAFF
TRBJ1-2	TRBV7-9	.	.	TGTGCCAGCCCAGGGCTCGCTGGCTACACCTTC	CASPGLAGYTF
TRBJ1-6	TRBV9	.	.	TGTGCCAGCAGCGTGGCAGGGCGATTAGATAATTCACCCCTCCACTTT	CASSVAGRLDNSPLHF
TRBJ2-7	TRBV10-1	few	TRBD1	TGCGCCAGCAGCGCCGGGACAGGGAATCGCGAGCAGTACTTC	CASSAGTGNREQYF
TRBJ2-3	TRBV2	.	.	TGTGCCAGCGGGGGTTTCACAGATACGCAGTATTTT	CASGGFTDTQYF
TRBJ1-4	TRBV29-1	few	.	TGCAGCGGTACAAATCCGGGACATGAGTTTGAAAAACTGTTTTTT	CSGTNPGHEFEKLFF
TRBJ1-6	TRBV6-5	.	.	TGTGCCAGCAGGAGGGGCGGCAGCACCAATTCACCCCTCCACTTT	CASRRGGSTNSPLHF
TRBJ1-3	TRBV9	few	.	TGTGCCAGCAGCGTATCAGGGAGTCTCTCTGGAAACACCATATATTTT	CASSVSGSLSGNTIYF
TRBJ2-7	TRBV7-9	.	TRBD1	TGTGCCAGCAGCGGAAGACAGGGGGGGCCCTACGAGCAGTACTTC	CASSGRQGGPYEQYF
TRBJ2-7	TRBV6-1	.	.	TGTGCCAGCAGGATTTCCAGGGGCTCCTACGAGCAGTACTTC	CASRISRGSYEQYF
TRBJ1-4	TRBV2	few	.	TGTGCCAGCCGTAGGAGGGAAGGGGAAAAACTGTTTTTT	CASRRREGEKLFF